There are many counts of the clone carrying this TCR beta chain. On the basis of clinical symptoms, serum thyroxine and TRAb, thyroid ultrasound and orbital computed tomography, diagnoses were made. The data originate from a study of T cells in Graves' hyperthyroidism and ophthalmopathy. Across the whole study: Prior to any treatment, at the point of initial diagnosis, peripheral blood was collected.

Trimming left V 0 bases short and J 6 bases short, with 16 bases between. This CDR3 has 15 amino acids. Germline CDR1 and CDR2: SGDLS and YYNGEE. TCR beta CDR3 region amplification was performed from RNA transcripts. The HTBI set primed first-round TCR CDR3 RT-PCR. TCRdb reprocessed the multiplex PCR reads with MiXCR, giving one entry per CDR3 protein. The sample shows about 280,000 distinct CDR3 sequences, 20% to 25% of them seen only once. V gene TRBV9 combines with J gene TRBJ2-7, with unresolved D. This clonotype was obtained from a man aged 40-50 years with Graves' hyperthyroidism that later progressed to Graves' ophthalmopathy. The sample comprised blood. The CDR3 DNA follows: TGTGCCAGCAGCGTAGTGGAGTGGTCGGCGACCGAGCAGTACTTC. It encodes CASSVVEWSATEQYF.